This T cell receptor beta chain was recorded in a study of T cell responses to AZD1222 COVID-19 vaccine. Across the whole study: Combined were second doses at about 4 or about 12 weeks. Study-level results: Clonal diversity was possibly underestimated, and the donors were mostly white British, with more females.

The assay was immunoSEQ multiplex PCR, and TCRdb's table has in-frame clones only and misses some. The data contain around 160,000 clones, roughly 91% of them singletons. The CDR3 runs to 13 residues. Germline-derived CDR1 and CDR2 are SNHLY and FYNNEI. Trimming pared 6 bases from V and 7 bases from J, leaving 15 bases between. About this clone itself: Its antigen is undetermined.

The chain combines TRBV2 with TRBJ1-2; D uncertain. This TCR was sampled from an adult in good health. The source was peripheral blood, collected on day 0 of AZD1222 vaccination. This chain's CDR3 is CASSPTAAPGYTF. The CDR3 bases are TGTGCCAGCAGCCCCACAGCGGCCCCTGGCTACACCTTC.